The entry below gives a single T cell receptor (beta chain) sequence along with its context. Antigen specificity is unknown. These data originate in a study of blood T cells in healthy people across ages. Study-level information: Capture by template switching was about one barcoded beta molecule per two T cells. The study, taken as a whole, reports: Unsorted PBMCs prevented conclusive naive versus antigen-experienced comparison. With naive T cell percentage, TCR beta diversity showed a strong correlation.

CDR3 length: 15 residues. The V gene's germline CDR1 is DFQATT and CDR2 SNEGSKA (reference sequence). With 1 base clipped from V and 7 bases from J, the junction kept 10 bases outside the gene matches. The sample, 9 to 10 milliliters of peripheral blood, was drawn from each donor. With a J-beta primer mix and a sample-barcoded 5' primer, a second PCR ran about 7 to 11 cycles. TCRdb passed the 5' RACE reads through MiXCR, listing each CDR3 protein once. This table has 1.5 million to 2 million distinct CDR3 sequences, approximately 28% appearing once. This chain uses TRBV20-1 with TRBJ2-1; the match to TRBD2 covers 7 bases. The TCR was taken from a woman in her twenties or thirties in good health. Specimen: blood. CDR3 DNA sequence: TGCAGTGCTAGAGTGCAAGCGGGACGGGGTAATGAGCAGTTCTTC. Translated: CSARVQAGRGNEQFF.